This passage covers 16 T cell receptor beta chains from one sample sequenced in a study of persistence of HIV-infected CD4 T cells. The libraries were made with immunoSEQ version 4 in survey mode. Some clones are missing from TCRdb's copy, which holds only in-frame ones; the method was immunoSEQ multiplex PCR. The profile shows around 40,000 clones, about 90% of them singletons. Antigens of these TCRs are unknown. This nonspecific control used anti-CD3/anti-CD28 bead stimulation of CD4+ T cells. CD4+ T cells upregulating both CD40 ligand and CD69 were sorted as responding cells. Sample: CD4+ T cells sorted from PBMCs after roughly 18-hour stimulation, taken from a patient who received antiretroviral therapy. The source of these receptors is an adult man with HIV who was CMV-seropositive.

The CDR3 region is CASSSLSSGNTIYF. Here the CDR3 DNA reads TGTGCCAGCAGCTCCCTCAGCTCTGGAAACACCATATATTTT. The chain carries TRBV11-2 and TRBJ1-3; D is undetermined. Germline CDR1 SGHAT, CDR2 FQNNGV. The V end was cut by 4 bases, the J end by 0 bases, with 7 bases between. This CDR3 is built from 14 residues.

The chain carries TRBV28 and TRBJ1-1, with a possible D match to TRBD1 (6 bases). Looked up from germline, CDR1 is MDHEN and CDR2 is SYDVKM. Trimming pared 6 bases from V and 4 bases from J, leaving 18 bases between. The CDR3 is 15 residues long. The CDR3 reads CASSPQQGRGTEAFF. The CDR3 nucleotides are TGTGCCAGCAGCCCGCAACAGGGACGGGGCACTGAAGCTTTCTTT.

This clone was observed a single time. The genes are TRBV4-1 and TRBJ1-6; D unresolved. V shed 0 bases and J shed 10 bases, with 10 bases lying between them. Germline CDR1 MGHRA, CDR2 YSYEKL. This CDR3 has 14 amino acids. The DNA for the CDR3 is TGCGCCAGCAGCCAAGATACTAAGGTATCACCCCTCCACTTT. Translation: CASSQDTKVSPLHF.

The chain links TRBV7-8 to TRBJ2-7; 7 bases are shared with TRBD1. With V trimmed by 5 bases and J by 3 bases, 7 bases remained unmatched. Per the germline V gene, CDR1 is SGHVS and CDR2 is FQNEAQ. The CDR3 totals 14 residues. CDR3 residues: CASSPRRTGYEQYF. CDR3 coding DNA: TGTGCCAGCAGCCCTAGACGGACAGGCTACGAGCAGTACTTC.

The V call is TRBV29-1, the J call TRBJ1-5; 10 nucleotides align to TRBD1. Germline values: CDR1 SQVTM, CDR2 ANQGSEA. After removal of 4 bases from V and 4 bases from J, the junction contained 4 bases not matched to a gene. The CDR3 sequence is 14 residues long. In DNA form, the CDR3 reads TGCAGCGTTGCGGGACAGGGGTGGAATCAGCCCCAGCATTTT. As protein: CSVAGQGWNQPQHF. Looking up the rest from reference TRBV29-1 and TRBJ1-5 gives the full variable domain: SAVISQKPSRDICQRGTSLTIQCQVDSQVTMMFWYRQQPGQSLTLIATANQGSEATYESGFVIDKFPISRPNLTFSTLTVSNMSPEDSSIYLCSVAGQGWNQPQHFGDGTRLSIL.

This clone appeared a few times. This chain uses TRBV4-1 with TRBJ1-2; D is ambiguous. From germline, CDR1 is MGHRA and CDR2 YSYEKL. The CDR3 length is 15 residues. With 0 bases removed from V and 4 bases from J, the gap between germline ends came to 12 bases. The DNA of the CDR3 is TGCGCCAGCAGCCAAGAACGCCCCGGGATCTATGGCTACACCTTC. It yields the protein CASSQERPGIYGYTF.

Only one count was recorded for this clone. This rearrangement joins TRBV6-5 to TRBJ2-7; no reliable D call. This CDR3 has 11 residues. V was trimmed by 6 bases and J by 1 base, leaving 4 bases between them. From germline, CDR1 is MNHEY and CDR2 SVGAGI. The CDR3 DNA sequence: TGTGCCAGCAGGACTTCCTACGAGCAGTACTTC. Its protein is CASRTSYEQYF.

There are a few counts of this clone. This chain uses TRBV14 with TRBJ1-4; 7 bases are shared with TRBD1. V dropped 1 base and J dropped 7; count of bases not matched to a gene: 6. The CDR3 length is 15 residues. Germline assignment: CDR1 SGHDN and CDR2 FVKESK. Here the CDR3 DNA reads TGTGCCAGCAGCCAAGGAGCAGGGGGTATTGAAAAACTGTTTTTT. Encoded protein: CASSQGAGGIEKLFF.

V gene TRBV5-1 combines with J gene TRBJ2-3, with D perhaps matching TRBD1 or TRBD2 (6 bases each). Per germline, CDR1 SGHRS and CDR2 YFSETQ. The V gene lost 2 bases and the J gene lost 3 bases, with 13 bases spanning the gap. The CDR3 consists of 15 residues. The CDR3 DNA sequence: TGCGCCAGCAGCTTCTACCCGGGGGCAACAGATACGCAGTATTTT. It codes for CASSFYPGATDTQYF.

The genes are TRBV19 and TRBJ1-6; perhaps TRBD1 as D (5 bases). Germline V CDR1 and CDR2: LNHDA, SQIVND (reference sequence). The V end was cut by 2 bases, the J end by 4 bases, with 9 bases between. CDR3 length equals 15 residues. The DNA of the CDR3 is TGTGCCAGTAGTATAAGGGGTCGGTATAATTCACCCCTCCACTTT. Its translation is CASSIRGRYNSPLHF.

The count of this clone is one. The chain joins TRBV2 to TRBJ2-7, with D unclear. The CDR3 runs to 14 residues. Germline CDR1 is SNHLY and CDR2 is FYNNEI. The V gene lost 1 base and the J gene lost 7 bases, with 14 bases spanning the gap. As DNA, the CDR3 is TGTGCCAGCAGTGAAGAATCCAGACTCCTAGAGCAGTACTTC. This encodes CASSEESRLLEQYF.

This sequence joins TRBV7-9 and TRBJ2-5; the D gene could be TRBD1 or TRBD2 (5 bases each). The V gene's germline CDR1 is SEHNR and CDR2 FQNEAQ (reference sequence). The CDR3 spans 13 residues. V was pared by 0 bases and J by 5 bases, with 7 bases between. The DNA for the CDR3 is TGTGCCAGCAGCTTAGCGGGGACGGAGACCCAGTACTTC. Translating gives CASSLAGTETQYF.

This sequence joins TRBV6-1 and TRBJ1-1, with TRBD1 matching over 9 bases. The trim removed 5 bases at V and 4 bases at J, leaving 8 bases unmatched. CDR1 is MNHNS and CDR2 is SASEGT in the germline V gene. This CDR3 has 15 amino acids. This CDR3 is CASSPTGGRGTEAFF. The CDR3 bases are TGTGCCAGCAGTCCCACAGGGGGCAGAGGCACTGAAGCTTTCTTT.

This chain joins TRBV7-2 and TRBJ2-2; D could derive from TRBD1 or TRBD2 (5 bases each). Germline loops: CDR1 SGHTA, CDR2 FQGNSA. V lost 6 bases and J 1 base, leaving 12 bases between the germline ends. This CDR3 is built from 15 residues. The CDR3 protein is CASSRDGLNTGELFF. CDR3 bases: TGTGCCAGCAGTAGGGACGGTTTGAACACCGGGGAGCTGTTTTTT.

In DNA form, the CDR3 reads TGTGCCATCAGTGAGTCAGGAGGTGGCAATCAGCCCCAGCATTTT. Translating gives CAISESGGGNQPQHF. The chain joins TRBV10-3 to TRBJ1-5; no reliable D call. This CDR3 is built from 15 residues. Trimming cost V 0 bases and J 2 bases, with 8 bases left between them. CDR1 is ENHRY, CDR2 SYGVKD, per germline.

The V call is TRBV10-3, the J call TRBJ2-7, with D possibly matching TRBD1 (5 bases). Between the trimmed V and J ends, which lost 11 bases and 6 bases, there was a span of 23 bases. Germline V gene sequence: CDR1 ENHRY, CDR2 SYGVKD. The CDR3 sequence is 14 residues long. The CDR3 DNA follows: TGTGCCTCTTCCCTCAGGGAAGGCGGTATCGAGCAGTACTTC. It encodes CASSLREGGIEQYF.